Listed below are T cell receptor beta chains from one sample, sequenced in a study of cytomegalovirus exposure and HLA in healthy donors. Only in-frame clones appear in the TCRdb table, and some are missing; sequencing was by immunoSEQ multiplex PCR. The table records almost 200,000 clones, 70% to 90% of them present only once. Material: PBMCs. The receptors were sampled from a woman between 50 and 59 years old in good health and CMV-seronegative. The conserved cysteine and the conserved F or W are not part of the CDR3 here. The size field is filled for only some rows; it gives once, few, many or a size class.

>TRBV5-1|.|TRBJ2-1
ASSSTSGNGNEQF
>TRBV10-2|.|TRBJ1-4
ASSVARGNGEKLF
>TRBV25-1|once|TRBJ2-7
ASSVRTGESYEQY
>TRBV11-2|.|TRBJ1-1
ASSLDGHNTEAF
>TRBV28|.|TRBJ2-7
ASSLVGASYEQY
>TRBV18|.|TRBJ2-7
ASSPVGQGVTEQY
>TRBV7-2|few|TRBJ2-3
ASSPRGSGITDTQY
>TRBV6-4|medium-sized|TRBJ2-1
ASSDSGQDYNEQF
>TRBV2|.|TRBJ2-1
ASSGLAGRFYNEQF
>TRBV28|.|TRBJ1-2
ASSPPQNYGYT
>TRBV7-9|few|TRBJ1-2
ASSTGGEEGYT
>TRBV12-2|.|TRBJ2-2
AVPTPHNTGELF
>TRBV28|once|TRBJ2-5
ASSQDVETQY
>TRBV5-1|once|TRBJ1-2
ASSDQTQVNYGYT
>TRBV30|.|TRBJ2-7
ACGTGGSYEQY
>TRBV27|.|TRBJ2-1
ASSFATGGNNEQF
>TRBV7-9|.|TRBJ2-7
SSVPLGTGGQYEQY
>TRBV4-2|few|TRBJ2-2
ASSQRRENTGELF
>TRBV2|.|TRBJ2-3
ASTLAAGRADTQY
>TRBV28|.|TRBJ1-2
ASLDRVSGYT
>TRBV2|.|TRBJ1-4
ASNLQGKNEKLF
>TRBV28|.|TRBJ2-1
ASSLRILRDEQF
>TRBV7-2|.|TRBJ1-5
ASSLAGAQPQH
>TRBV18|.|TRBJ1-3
ASSPTSLTSSGNTIY
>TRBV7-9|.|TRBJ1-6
ASSFPYNSPLH
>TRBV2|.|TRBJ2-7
ASRIGWDRVSYEQY
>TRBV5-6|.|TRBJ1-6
ASSLDSSSPLH
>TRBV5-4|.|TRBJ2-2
ASSPRGGNTGELF
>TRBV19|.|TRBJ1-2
ASKMIDYGYT
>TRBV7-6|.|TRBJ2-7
ASSLDQRSGGRGEYEQY
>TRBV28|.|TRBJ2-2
ASSLQYTGELF
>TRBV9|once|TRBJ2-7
ASSVETWPYEQY
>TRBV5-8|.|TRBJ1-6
ASSQDSVRAPLH
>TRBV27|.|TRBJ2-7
ASSPWAVRAYEQY
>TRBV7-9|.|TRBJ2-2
ASSLVDSNTGELF
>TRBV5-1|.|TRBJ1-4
ASSLGANEKLF
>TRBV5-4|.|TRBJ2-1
ASSGSGRGTDEQF
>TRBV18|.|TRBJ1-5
ASSPQGANQPQH
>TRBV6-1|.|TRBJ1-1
ASSEEGSLGTEAF
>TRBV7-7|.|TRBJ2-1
ASSLDGASYNEQF
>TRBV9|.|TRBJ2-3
ASSGSGRAPDTQY
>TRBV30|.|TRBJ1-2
AWSVEWGTANYGYT
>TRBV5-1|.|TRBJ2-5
ASTVSARVQETQY
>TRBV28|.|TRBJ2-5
ASRRMGREETQY
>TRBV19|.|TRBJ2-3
ASTLPAVADTQY
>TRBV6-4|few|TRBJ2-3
ASSEGGHTDTQY
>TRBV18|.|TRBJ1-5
ASSPSGVINQPQH
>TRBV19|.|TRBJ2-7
ASSPLGAGEGDEQY
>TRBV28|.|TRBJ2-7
ASSPLGGAYEQY
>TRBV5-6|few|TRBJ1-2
ASSYGQGRGYT
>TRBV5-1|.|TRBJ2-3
ASSSDRESDTQY
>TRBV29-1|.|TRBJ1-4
SYTGRATNEKLF
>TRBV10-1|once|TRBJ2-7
ASRRDRESYEQY
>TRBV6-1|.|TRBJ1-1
ASSPPGVEAF
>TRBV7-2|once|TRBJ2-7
ASSLPRGSPSAGEQY
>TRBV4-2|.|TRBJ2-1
ASSQEPAGWTYNEQF
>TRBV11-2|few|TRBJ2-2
ASSPASAGDWLGELF